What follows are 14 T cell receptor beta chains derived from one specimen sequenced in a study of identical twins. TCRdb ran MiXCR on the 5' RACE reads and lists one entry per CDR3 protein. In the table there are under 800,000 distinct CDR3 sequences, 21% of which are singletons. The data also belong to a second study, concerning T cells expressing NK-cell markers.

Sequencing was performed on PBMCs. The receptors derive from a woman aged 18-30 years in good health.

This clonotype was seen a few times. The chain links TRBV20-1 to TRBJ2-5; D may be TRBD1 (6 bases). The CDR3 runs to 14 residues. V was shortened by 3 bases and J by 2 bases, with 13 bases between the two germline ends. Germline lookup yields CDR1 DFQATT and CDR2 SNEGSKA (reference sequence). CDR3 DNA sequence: TGCAGTGCTAGGAGCGGAGACAGGCAAGAGACCCAGTACTTC. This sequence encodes CSARSGDRQETQYF.

In DNA form, the CDR3 reads TGTGCCAGCTCAGAGCCCTCCACCGGGGAGCTGTTTTTT. Its translation is CASSEPSTGELFF. V usage is TRBV9 and J usage is TRBJ2-2; D not certain. With 7 bases removed from V and 4 bases from J, the gap between germline ends came to 11 bases. There are 13 residues in the CDR3. Germline CDR1 SGDLS, CDR2 YYNGEE.

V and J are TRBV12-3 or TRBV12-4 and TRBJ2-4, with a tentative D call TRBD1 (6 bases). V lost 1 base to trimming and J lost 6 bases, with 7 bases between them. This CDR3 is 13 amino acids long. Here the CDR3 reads CASSLEQGNIQYF. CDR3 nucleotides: TGTGCCAGCAGTTTAGAACAGGGAAACATTCAGTACTTC.

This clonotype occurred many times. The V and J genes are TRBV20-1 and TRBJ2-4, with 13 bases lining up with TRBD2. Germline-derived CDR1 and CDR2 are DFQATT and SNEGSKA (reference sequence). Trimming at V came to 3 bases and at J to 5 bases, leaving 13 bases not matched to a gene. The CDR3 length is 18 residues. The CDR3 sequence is CSASPMGLAGTGENIQYF. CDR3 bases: TGCAGTGCTAGCCCTATGGGACTAGCGGGAACTGGGGAAAACATTCAGTACTTC.

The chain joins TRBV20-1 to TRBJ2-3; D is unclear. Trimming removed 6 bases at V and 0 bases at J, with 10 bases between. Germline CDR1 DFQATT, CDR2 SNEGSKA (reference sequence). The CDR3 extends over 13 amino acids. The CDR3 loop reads CSAYLASTDTQYF. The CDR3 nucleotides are TGCAGTGCATATCTTGCTAGCACAGATACGCAGTATTTT.

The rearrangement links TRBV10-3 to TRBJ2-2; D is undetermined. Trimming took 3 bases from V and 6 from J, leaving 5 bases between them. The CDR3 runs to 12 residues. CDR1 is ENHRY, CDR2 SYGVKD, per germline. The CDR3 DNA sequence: TGTGCCATCAGTGACTTTGCCGGGGAGCTGTTTTTT. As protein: CAISDFAGELFF.

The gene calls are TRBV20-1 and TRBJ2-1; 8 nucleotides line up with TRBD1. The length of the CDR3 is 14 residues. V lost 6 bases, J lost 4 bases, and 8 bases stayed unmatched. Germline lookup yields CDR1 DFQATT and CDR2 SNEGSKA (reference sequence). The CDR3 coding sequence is TGCAGTGCCCCGGGACAGGTCCTGTACAATGAGCAGTTCTTC. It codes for CSAPGQVLYNEQFF.

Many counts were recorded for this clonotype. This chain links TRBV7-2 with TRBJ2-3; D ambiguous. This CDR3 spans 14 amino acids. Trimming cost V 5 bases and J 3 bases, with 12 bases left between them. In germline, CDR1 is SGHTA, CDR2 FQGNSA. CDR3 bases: TGTGCCAGCAGCATCGACGACACTACAGATACGCAGTATTTT. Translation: CASSIDDTTDTQYF.

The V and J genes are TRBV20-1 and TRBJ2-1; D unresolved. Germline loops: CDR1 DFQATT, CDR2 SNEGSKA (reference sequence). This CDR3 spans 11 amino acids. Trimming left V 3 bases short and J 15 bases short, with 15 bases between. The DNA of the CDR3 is TGCAGTGCTAGTGACCCACCCGGGCGGTTCTTC. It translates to CSASDPPGRFF.

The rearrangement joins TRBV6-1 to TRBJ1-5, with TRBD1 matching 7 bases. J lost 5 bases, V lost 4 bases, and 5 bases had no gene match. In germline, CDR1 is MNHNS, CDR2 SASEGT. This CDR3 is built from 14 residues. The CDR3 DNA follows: TGTGCCAGCAGTGTCAGGGGGATCGATCAGCCCCAGCATTTT. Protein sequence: CASSVRGIDQPQHF.

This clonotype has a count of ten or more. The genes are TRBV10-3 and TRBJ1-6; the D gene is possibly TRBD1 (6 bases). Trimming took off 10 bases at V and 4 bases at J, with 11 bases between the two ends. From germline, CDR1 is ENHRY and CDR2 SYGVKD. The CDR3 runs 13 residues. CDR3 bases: TGTGCCACCGGGGGGCGTTATAATTCACCCCTCCACTTT. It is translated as CATGGRYNSPLHF.

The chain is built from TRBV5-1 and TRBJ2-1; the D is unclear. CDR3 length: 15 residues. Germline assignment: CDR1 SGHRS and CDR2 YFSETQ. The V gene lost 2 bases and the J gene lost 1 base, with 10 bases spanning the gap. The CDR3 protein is CASSLNAESYNEQFF. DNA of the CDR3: TGCGCCAGCAGCTTAAATGCGGAATCCTACAATGAGCAGTTCTTC.

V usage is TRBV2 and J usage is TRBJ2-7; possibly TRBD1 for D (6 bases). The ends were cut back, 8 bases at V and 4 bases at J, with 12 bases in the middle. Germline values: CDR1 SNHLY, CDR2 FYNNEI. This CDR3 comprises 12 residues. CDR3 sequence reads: CASGQNQYEQYF. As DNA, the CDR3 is TGTGCCAGCGGACAGAATCAATACGAGCAGTACTTC.

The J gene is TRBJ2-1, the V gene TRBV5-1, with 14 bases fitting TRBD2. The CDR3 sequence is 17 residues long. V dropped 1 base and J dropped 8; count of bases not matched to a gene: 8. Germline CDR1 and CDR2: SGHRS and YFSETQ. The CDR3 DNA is TGCGCCAGCAGCTTGCGACTAGCGGGAGGGCCAGGGGATGAGCAGTTCTTC. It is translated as CASSLRLAGGPGDEQFF. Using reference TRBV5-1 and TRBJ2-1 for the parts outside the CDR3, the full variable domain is KAGVTQTPRYLIKTRGQQVTLSCSPISGHRSVSWYQQTPGQGLQFLFEYFSETQRNKGNFPGRFSGRQFSNSRSEMNVSTLELGDSALYLCASSLRLAGGPGDEQFFGPGTRLTVL.